The 26 T cell receptor beta chains reported below all come from one sample, sequenced in a study of vaccination and CD4 T cells after COVID-19. In TCRdb, the PCR reads were re-called with MiXCR into one record per CDR3 protein. This sample has 12,000 to 15,000 distinct CDR3 sequences, with 65% to 70% found just once. Material: CD4+ T cells from blood, obtained after SARS-CoV-2 vaccination. The receptors shown here come from a human donor who had recovered from COVID-19.

This clonotype showed up just a few times. The chain carries TRBV6-2 or TRBV6-3 and TRBJ1-2; TRBD1 agrees at 7 bases. Looked up from germline, CDR1 is MNHEY and CDR2 is SVGEGT. CDR3 length equals 15 residues. V lost 5 bases and J lost 3; bases outside the gene matches: 9. As DNA, the CDR3 is TGTGCCAGCAGTACCACCCCAGGGGGAGACTATGGCTACACCTTC. Protein product: CASSTTPGGDYGYTF.

The chain has TRBV12-3 or TRBV12-4 and TRBJ1-2; D is perhaps TRBD1 (5 bases). CDR3 length equals 15 residues. V gave up 6 bases and J gave up 4 bases, with 18 bases separating them. CDR3 loop: CASSQTPGSGYGYTF. The DNA of the CDR3 is TGTGCCAGCAGCCAAACCCCAGGGTCGGGCTATGGCTACACCTTC.

The J gene is TRBJ2-3, the V gene TRBV6-1; TRBD2 aligns across 10 bases. This CDR3 comprises 14 residues. CDR1 is MNHNS, CDR2 SASEGT, per germline. With 6 bases clipped from V and 9 bases from J, the junction kept 9 bases outside the gene matches. In nucleotides, the CDR3 is TGTGCCAGCAGACAGAGCGGGAGGGCCAACACGCAGTATTTT. Protein: CASRQSGRANTQYF.

This clonotype was found once. This chain uses TRBV10-3 with TRBJ1-1; the D is unclear. V was trimmed by 0 bases and J by 0 bases, leaving 14 bases between them. The CDR3 spans 17 residues. Germline CDR1 and CDR2: ENHRY and SYGVKD. The CDR3 coding sequence is TGTGCCATCAGTGAGTCACGAGGGCAGCACATGAACACTGAAGCTTTCTTT. It is translated as CAISESRGQHMNTEAFF.

This clonotype was recorded once. J is TRBJ1-6 and V is TRBV6-1; D is uncertain. CDR1 is MNHNS and CDR2 is SASEGT in the germline V gene. This CDR3 has 12 residues. V was clipped by 8 bases and J by 9 bases, with 11 bases between them. The CDR3 reads CASQADSSPLHF. CDR3 nucleotides: TGTGCCAGCCAGGCAGACTCTTCACCCCTCCACTTT.

This chain joins TRBV24-1 and TRBJ2-2, with 8 bases fitting TRBD1. Germline CDR1 and CDR2: KGHDR and SFDVKD. Trimming at V came to 0 bases and at J to 5 bases, leaving 4 bases not matched to a gene. There are 16 residues in the CDR3. The CDR3 nucleotides read TGTGCCACCAGTGATTTGACAGGGGGGAAGACCGGGGAGCTGTTTTTT. Its translation: CATSDLTGGKTGELFF.

The CDR3, as DNA: TGTGCCAGCAGTTCTGGGGCCCTTAGCAATCAGCCCCAGCATTTT. Translated: CASSSGALSNQPQHF. V is TRBV6-5 and J is TRBJ1-5; D is possibly TRBD1 (5 bases). Trimming cost V 4 bases and J 0 bases, with 10 bases left between them. Looked up from germline, CDR1 is MNHEY and CDR2 is SVGAGI. This CDR3 contains 15 residues.

The rearrangement links TRBV20-1 to TRBJ1-1; no reliable D call. From germline, CDR1 is DFQATT and CDR2 SNEGSKA (reference sequence). This CDR3 has 14 residues. Deletions cut 5 bases from V and 1 base from J, with 14 bases between. CDR3 nucleotides: TGCAGTGCTTCGACCGGGTGGAGGAACACTGAAGCTTTCTTT. Its protein is CSASTGWRNTEAFF.

The J gene is TRBJ2-2, the V gene TRBV27; D gene ambiguous. Germline CDR1 reads MNHEY; CDR2 reads SMNVEV (reference sequence). CDR3 length: 11 residues. V dropped 7 bases and J dropped 3 bases, with 3 bases sitting between them. The CDR3 nucleotides are TGTGCCAGCAAGGACACCGGGGAGCTGTTTTTT. It codes for CASKDTGELFF.

This clonotype showed up just a few times. The rearrangement joins TRBV20-1 to TRBJ2-1; TRBD2 aligns across 8 bases. Per the germline V gene, CDR1 is DFQATT and CDR2 is SNEGSKA (reference sequence). The CDR3 extends over 18 amino acids. V lost 2 bases and J lost 0; bases outside the gene matches: 12. DNA of the CDR3: TGCAGTGCTAGACATGAAACACTAGCGGTGAGCTCCTACAATGAGCAGTTCTTC. Its protein is CSARHETLAVSSYNEQFF.

This clonotype was seen a handful of times. The chain employs TRBV15 and TRBJ2-5; D ambiguous. This CDR3 has 14 residues. V was cut by 4 bases and J by 2 bases, with 11 bases left in between. Germline values: CDR1 LNHNV, CDR2 YYDKDF (reference sequence). The CDR3 spells CATSNFGRQETQYF. DNA of the CDR3: TGTGCCACCAGCAATTTTGGACGGCAAGAGACCCAGTACTTC. Combining the CDR3 with reference TRBV15 and TRBJ2-5 gives the whole variable domain DAMVIQNPRYQVTQFGKPVTLSCSQTLNHNVMYWYQQKSSQAPKLLFHYYDKDFNNEADTPDNFQSRRPNTSFCFLDIRSPGLGDTAMYLCATSNFGRQETQYFGPGTRLLVL.

There are a few counts of this clonotype. This chain joins TRBV7-3 and TRBJ2-3; no clear D. V was pared by 2 bases and J by 2 bases, with 5 bases between. Germline V gene lookup returns CDR1 SGHTA and CDR2 FQGTGA. This CDR3 is 13 amino acids long. DNA of the CDR3: TGTGCCAGCAGCTTACAGCCCACAGATACGCAGTATTTT. Protein: CASSLQPTDTQYF.

The V and J genes are TRBV12-3 or TRBV12-4 and TRBJ1-5; 9 bases fit TRBD1. The length of the CDR3 is 17 residues. Trimming took 7 bases from V and 6 from J; bases not matched to a gene: 16. CDR3 loop: CASTQRGGQGLSQPQHF. The CDR3 DNA sequence: TGTGCCAGCACCCAAAGGGGCGGACAGGGGTTGAGTCAGCCCCAGCATTTT.

V and J are TRBV25-1 and TRBJ1-4, with D possibly TRBD1 on 5 matching bases. The CDR3 covers 14 residues. Germline V lookup: CDR1 MGHDK, CDR2 SYGVNS. V was trimmed by 3 bases and J by 3 bases, leaving 8 bases between them. The CDR3 coding sequence is TGTGCCAGCAGTGACGGGACGGCTAATGAAAAACTGTTTTTT. Translated: CASSDGTANEKLFF.

This clonotype showed up just a few times. The gene calls are TRBV20-1 and TRBJ1-5; the match to TRBD1 covers 8 bases. This CDR3 has 16 amino acids. V shed 1 base, J shed 3 bases, and the junction held 8 bases outside the gene matches. The V gene's germline CDR1 is DFQATT and CDR2 SNEGSKA (reference sequence). The CDR3 reads CSARAMGTGANQPQHF. CDR3 nucleotides: TGCAGTGCTAGAGCCATGGGGACAGGAGCCAATCAGCCCCAGCATTTT.

This CDR3 is CASSWLLAGQETQYF. The CDR3 DNA follows: TGTGCCAGCAGCTGGCTACTAGCGGGACAAGAGACCCAGTACTTC. The gene calls are TRBV7-9 and TRBJ2-5; 10 bases map to TRBD2. The CDR3 is made up of 15 amino acids. Trimming at V came to 4 bases and at J to 2 bases, leaving 4 bases not matched to a gene. Germline CDR1 reads SEHNR; CDR2 reads FQNEAQ (reference sequence).

V is TRBV24-1 and J is TRBJ2-5; maybe TRBD1 (5 bases). Germline V lookup: CDR1 KGHDR, CDR2 SFDVKD. Trimming removed 2 bases from V and 4 bases from J, with 7 bases in between. The CDR3 contains 13 residues. The CDR3 coding sequence is TGTGCCACCAGTGATTCCGACAGAGAGACCCAGTACTTC. Protein sequence: CATSDSDRETQYF.

The V and J genes are TRBV7-8 and TRBJ1-2; 11 positions agree with TRBD1. The germline CDR1 and CDR2 sequences are SGHVS and FQNEAQ. J lost 6 bases, V lost 5 bases, and 11 bases had no gene match. This CDR3 comprises 16 residues. The CDR3 region is CASSRRTGGGLHGYTF. The CDR3 bases are TGTGCCAGCAGCCGTCGGACAGGGGGCGGTCTACATGGCTACACCTTC.

This chain connects TRBV19 to TRBJ1-2; D is unclear. This CDR3 has 14 amino acids. Per germline, CDR1 LNHDA and CDR2 SQIVND (reference sequence). Trimming removed 3 bases at V and 3 bases at J, with 11 bases between. In DNA, the CDR3 is TGTGCCAGTAGTATGTCTAGGAGAGACTATGGCTACACCTTC. This sequence encodes CASSMSRRDYGYTF.

This chain links TRBV15 with TRBJ1-5, with D possibly being TRBD1 (5 bases). With 1 base removed from V and 8 bases from J, the gap between germline ends came to 21 bases. The CDR3 is 17 amino acids. The germline V gene encodes CDR1 LNHNV and CDR2 YYDKDF (reference sequence). Written as DNA, the CDR3 is TGTGCCACCAGCAGAGGGGGCTCCGGCCAGGGTTGGGAGCCCCAGCATTTT. It codes for CATSRGGSGQGWEPQHF.

This clonotype has more than one count but fewer than ten. The chain joins TRBV7-2 to TRBJ1-6; 7 nucleotides agree with TRBD1. With 5 bases clipped from V and 5 bases from J, the junction kept 6 bases outside the gene matches. The CDR3 spans 15 residues. Looked up from germline, CDR1 is SGHTA and CDR2 is FQGNSA. Here the CDR3 reads CASSARDSNNSPLHF. The CDR3 region has the DNA TGTGCCAGCAGCGCCAGGGACAGTAATAATTCACCCCTCCACTTT.

This clonotype was detected only a few times. V and J are TRBV5-4 and TRBJ2-5; TRBD2 matches 8 bases. V gave up 0 bases and J gave up 5 bases; unmatched junction bases: 3. Germline V CDR1 and CDR2: SGHNT, YYREEE (reference sequence). The CDR3 runs to 14 residues. The CDR3 nucleotides are TGTGCCAGCAGCTTGGGACTAGCGCAGGAGACCCAGTACTTC. Translation gives CASSLGLAQETQYF.

The chain recombines TRBV2 with TRBJ1-2, with 9 bases that match TRBD1. Germline V gives CDR1 SNHLY, CDR2 FYNNEI. V was pared by 7 bases and J by 7 bases, with 13 bases of the junction left unmatched. CDR3 size: 15 residues. CDR3 region: CASKTPGQGKGGYTF. CDR3 nucleotide sequence: TGTGCCAGCAAAACCCCGGGACAGGGAAAAGGTGGCTACACCTTC.

This chain joins TRBV5-1 and TRBJ1-6, with TRBD1 as a possible D gene (5 bases). Germline V CDR1 and CDR2: SGHRS, YFSETQ. The CDR3 sequence is 14 residues long. V lost 4 bases and J lost 6, with 11 bases in between. The CDR3: CASSGGTPNSPLHF. The CDR3 nucleotides are TGCGCCAGCAGCGGAGGGACGCCTAATTCACCCCTCCACTTT.

J is TRBJ2-1 and V is TRBV18, with TRBD2 identical over 11 bases. Germline values: CDR1 KGHSH, CDR2 LQKENI. There are 15 residues in the CDR3. The junction had 4 bases not matched to a gene; V was cut back by 4 bases and J by 5 bases. The DNA for the CDR3 is TGTGCCAGCTCACGAGGGACTAGCGGTAACAATGAGCAGTTCTTC. This sequence encodes CASSRGTSGNNEQFF. The whole variable domain, filled in from reference TRBV18 and TRBJ2-1, reads NAGVMQNPRHLVRRRGQEARLRCSPMKGHSHVYWYRQLPEEGLKFMVYLQKENIIDESGMPKERFSAEFPKEGPSILRIQQVVRGDSAAYFCASSRGTSGNNEQFFGPGTRLTVL.

This chain connects TRBV20-1 to TRBJ2-3; TRBD2 agrees at 8 bases. V dropped 2 bases and J dropped 2; count of bases not matched to a gene: 6. Germline V gives CDR1 DFQATT, CDR2 SNEGSKA (reference sequence). The CDR3 runs 15 residues. CDR3 nucleotides: TGCAGTGCTAGACTTAGCGGGACCCACACAGATACGCAGTATTTT. This translates into CSARLSGTHTDTQYF.